These T cell receptor beta chains were read from a single sample in a study of T cells after yellow fever vaccination. TCRdb passed the 5' RACE reads through MiXCR, listing each CDR3 protein once. The repertoire has 95,000 to 150,000 distinct CDR3 sequences, more than 6% of them found once; the top ten carry 2.5%. Sequencing was performed on CD4+ T cells sorted from PBMCs, taken 9 to 11 days after the first yellow fever vaccination. The receptors shown here come from a man aged 18-30 years who received the YFV17D yellow fever vaccine. CDR3s leave out the opening cysteine and the closing phenylalanine or tryptophan.

TRBJ1-2,TRBV30,AWGRGNYGYT
TRBJ2-5,TRBV3-1,ASSQGGRTQY
TRBJ2-3,TRBV19,ASSMGGMSGTDTQY
TRBJ2-3,TRBV28,ASSPLEVAGLPGTDTQY
TRBJ2-1,TRBV11-2,ASSLDRGGNEQF
TRBJ1-4,TRBV7-9,ATPTGIGTNEKLF
TRBJ2-7,TRBV12-3/TRBV12-4,ASSSDSGTIISYEQY
TRBJ2-1,TRBV11-2,ASSLSTGKYNEQF
TRBJ2-1,TRBV6-2/TRBV6-3,ASSWGTSGNKGQF
TRBJ2-7,TRBV5-1,ASSSRTPHHEQY
TRBJ2-5,TRBV7-2,ASSPTVETQY
TRBJ2-5,TRBV20-1,SARDRAGEGETQY
TRBJ1-1,TRBV2,ASIHRDRNTEAF
TRBJ2-5,TRBV27,ASSLKRVTQY
TRBJ1-5,TRBV7-2,ASSPRIGDNQPQH
TRBJ1-1,TRBV29-1,SADGNGYTEAF
TRBJ2-7,TRBV29-1,SVEYTYEQY
TRBJ2-3,TRBV29-1,SVKPRAGALGGTQY
TRBJ1-6,TRBV6-2/TRBV6-3,ASSYLRDRGDSPLH
TRBJ1-5,TRBV3-1,ASSHSGGNQPQH
TRBJ1-6,TRBV5-1,ASSLDQGSPNSPLH
TRBJ2-2,TRBV2,ATKPQGGNTGELF
TRBJ1-4,TRBV4-3,ASSQEPRRGGEKLF
TRBJ1-1,TRBV20-1,SARVGGGVSTEAF
TRBJ2-5,TRBV7-8,ASSFVPSGGAGTQY
TRBJ1-6,TRBV11-1,ASSLTGQGNSPLH
TRBJ2-1,TRBV6-1,ASRVTGTSDEQF
TRBJ1-1,TRBV7-9,ASSLRDRVVEAF
TRBJ1-2,TRBV4-1,ASSQDVDRFNGYT
TRBJ2-1,TRBV5-1,ASRAAGGYNEQF
TRBJ1-5,TRBV7-9,ASSLQGAEQPQH
TRBJ1-1,TRBV11-3,ASRRGGEAF
TRBJ2-4,TRBV5-1,ASSLDGGLNIQY
TRBJ2-7,TRBV20-1,SAWPGTGNYEQY
TRBJ2-2,TRBV10-3,ATSAWAGPTNTGELF
TRBJ2-3,TRBV5-1,ASSLGIQGTDTQY
TRBJ2-5,TRBV5-1,ASSRTGSETQY
TRBJ2-2,TRBV5-4,ASSVSNRANTGELF
TRBJ1-1,TRBV28,ASSLARGDTEAF
TRBJ2-3,TRBV5-1,ASSDTSTSTDTQY
TRBJ1-6,TRBV7-6,ASSLDSGGASPLH
TRBJ2-1,TRBV7-2,ASSLVGTSDNEQF
TRBJ1-1,TRBV5-1,ASRSTGGLMNTEAF
TRBJ2-4,TRBV5-1,ASSGGTLQNIQY
TRBJ1-1,TRBV7-9,ASSNNRDPRKAF